These 27 T cell receptor beta chains were sequenced from one sample in a study of T cells of healthy individuals. TCRdb passed the 5' RACE reads through MiXCR, listing each CDR3 protein once. The sample lists about 41,000 distinct CDR3 sequences, 3.5% to 5.5% occurring once. These receptors were taken from a human donor in good health.

This clonotype showed up just a few times. This chain joins TRBV27 and TRBJ1-2, with D uncertain. This CDR3 contains 13 residues. Trimming left V 6 bases short and J 5 bases short, with 13 bases between. CDR1 is MNHEY, CDR2 SMNVEV, per germline (reference sequence). The CDR3 reads CASSPVRSYGYTF. In DNA, the CDR3 is TGTGCCAGCAGCCCCGTTAGGAGTTATGGCTACACCTTC.

The V and J genes are TRBV27 and TRBJ2-7; 14 bases fit TRBD2. Germline V lookup: CDR1 MNHEY, CDR2 SMNVEV (reference sequence). The CDR3 extends over 18 amino acids. V was clipped by 1 base and J by 6 bases; unmatched bases: 11. The CDR3 region has the DNA TGTGCCAGCAGTTTATTGACTAGCGGGGGGGCCCTCAGGGCCGAGCAGTACTTC. Its translation: CASSLLTSGGALRAEQYF.

This clonotype has a count of ten or more. The V gene is TRBV29-1, the J gene TRBJ1-2; the D gene is possibly TRBD1 (5 bases). There are 13 residues in the CDR3. Germline V lookup: CDR1 SQVTM, CDR2 ANQGSEA. V was trimmed by 4 bases and J by 3 bases, leaving 12 bases between them. CDR3 amino acids: CSVGEQVDYGYTF. The CDR3 DNA reads TGCAGCGTTGGGGAACAGGTGGACTATGGCTACACCTTC.

This clonotype was observed at least ten times. The chain has TRBV13 and TRBJ1-1; 9 nucleotides agree with TRBD1. V shed 5 bases and J 4 bases; nucleotides not matched to a gene: 8. This CDR3 comprises 15 residues. Germline CDR1 and CDR2: PRHDT and FYEKMQ (reference sequence). CDR3 nucleotides: TGTGCCAGCAGCGGGGACAGGGAACTTCCCACTGAAGCTTTCTTT. Translating gives CASSGDRELPTEAFF.

The J gene is TRBJ1-2, the V gene TRBV5-4; D is ambiguous. The germline V gene has CDR1 SGHNT and CDR2 YYREEE (reference sequence). V was shortened by 4 bases and J by 4 bases, with 11 bases between the two germline ends. The CDR3 has 13 residues. The CDR3 DNA follows: TGTGCCAGCAGCACTTGGGCCATCTATGGCTACACCTTC. Amino acids: CASSTWAIYGYTF. Full variable domain (outside the CDR3, taken from reference TRBV5-4 and TRBJ1-2): ETGVTQSPTHLIKTRGQQVTLRCSSQSGHNTVSWYQQALGQGPQFIFQYYREEENGRGNFPPRFSGLQFPNYSSELNVNALELDDSALYLCASSTWAIYGYTFGSGTRLTVV.

A note on this clonotype: A much larger clone differs from this one at a single base, so this may be a read error. The gene calls are TRBV2 and TRBJ2-5; D is possibly TRBD1 (5 bases). There are 11 residues in the CDR3. The germline gives CDR1 SNHLY, CDR2 FYNNEI. V was shortened by 3 bases and J by 13 bases, with 12 bases between the two germline ends. This CDR3 is CASSEGSGWYF. CDR3 DNA sequence: TGTGCCAGCAGTGAGGGGTCAGGGTGGTACTTC.

This clonotype has ten or more counts. The rearrangement joins TRBV29-1 to TRBJ2-1; D might be TRBD2 (5 bases). CDR1 SQVTM and CDR2 ANQGSEA come from the germline V gene. There are 13 residues in the CDR3. Trimming stripped 1 base from V and 8 bases from J, with 12 bases between. The CDR3 is CSVEGSASYEQFF. The CDR3 DNA sequence: TGCAGCGTTGAAGGGTCCGCTAGCTATGAGCAGTTCTTC.

The chain is built from TRBV9 and TRBJ1-2, with TRBD1 as a possible D gene (5 bases). The V and J ends lost 0 bases and 4 bases respectively, with 13 bases between them. Germline lookup yields CDR1 SGDLS and CDR2 YYNGEE. The CDR3 loop spans 15 amino acids. This chain's CDR3 is CASSVVGGLTYGYTF. The CDR3 DNA is TGTGCCAGCAGCGTAGTTGGGGGTTTGACCTATGGCTACACCTTC.

This clonotype was detected many times. The chain has TRBV12-3 or TRBV12-4 and TRBJ1-4; D is ambiguous. This CDR3 region has 14 residues. The V end lost 3 bases, the J end lost 4 bases, and 9 bases lay between the germline ends. CDR3 coding DNA: TGTGCCAGCAGTTTTGGGGTTAATAATGAAAAACTGTTTTTT. Translating it yields CASSFGVNNEKLFF.

V and J are TRBV30 and TRBJ2-3, with unresolved D. Germline CDR1 GTSNPN, CDR2 SVGIG (reference sequence). This CDR3 comprises 13 residues. Trimming took 1 base from V and 4 from J, leaving 9 bases between them. For the CDR3, the DNA is TGTGCCTGGAGTGCCCCAGGACCAGATACGCAGTATTTT. It codes for CAWSAPGPDTQYF.

In its sample, this clonotype was seen many times. The CDR3 protein is CSARASSLSTDTQYF. The CDR3 coding sequence is TGCAGTGCCCGGGCCTCCTCCCTAAGCACAGATACGCAGTATTTT. The chain links TRBV20-1 to TRBJ2-3; no firm D call. Germline-derived CDR1 and CDR2 are DFQATT and SNEGSKA (reference sequence). Deletions cut 6 bases from V and 0 bases from J, with 16 bases between. The CDR3 extends over 15 amino acids.

This clonotype was seen many times. The CDR3 DNA is TGTGCCAGCAGTGAAAACCGCATACAGGGCACTGAAGCTTTCTTT. This translates into CASSENRIQGTEAFF. The chain carries TRBV2 and TRBJ1-1, with TRBD1 as a possible D gene (6 bases). CDR1 is SNHLY and CDR2 is FYNNEI in the germline V gene. Trimming removed 2 bases at V and 4 bases at J, with 14 bases between. CDR3 length equals 15 residues.

This clonotype appeared many times. In DNA, the CDR3 is TGTGCCAGCGGCCAGGTTCCTGAGCAGTTCTTC. Protein sequence: CASGQVPEQFF. The genes are TRBV7-8 and TRBJ2-1; unclear D gene. The CDR3 has 11 residues. V was pared by 8 bases and J by 9 bases, with 11 bases between. Germline V gene lookup returns CDR1 SGHVS and CDR2 FQNEAQ.

This clonotype was found many times. The chain carries TRBV6-5 and TRBJ2-3; D assignment may be TRBD1 or TRBD2 (5 bases each). This CDR3 spans 14 amino acids. Trimming removed 4 bases at V and 8 bases at J, with 16 bases between. The germline CDR1 and CDR2 sequences are MNHEY and SVGAGI. The CDR3 is CASSSGTLKGTQYF. CDR3 DNA sequence: TGTGCCAGCAGTTCCGGGACCTTGAAGGGTACGCAGTATTTT.

This clonotype was detected ten times or more. The V gene is TRBV10-2, the J gene TRBJ1-1; 9 nucleotides line up with TRBD1. J lost 4 bases, V lost 4 bases, and 4 bases had no gene match. This CDR3 comprises 14 residues. Looked up from germline, CDR1 is WSHSY and CDR2 is SAAADI. The CDR3 DNA follows: TGCGCCAGCAGTGGTACAGGGGGCGGCACTGAAGCTTTCTTT. Its translation is CASSGTGGGTEAFF.

This clonotype was seen once. This clone may be a read error of a much larger clone one base away. A read error is likely, as this CDR3 ends without the conserved phenylalanine or tryptophan. The chain employs TRBV10-2 and TRBJ1-1, with 12 bases fitting TRBD1. The CDR3 runs 16 residues. V lost 6 bases, J lost 3 bases, and 8 bases stayed unmatched. Germline V CDR1 and CDR2: WSHSY, SAAADI. In nucleotides, the CDR3 is TGCGCCAGCAGGTCCCGGGACAGGGGGCTGGACACTGAAGCTTTCTCT. Translation gives CASRSRDRGLDTEAFS.

This clonotype was counted ten times or more. The rearrangement joins TRBV6-5 to TRBJ2-7; D gene uncertain. This CDR3 has 12 residues. CDR1 MNHEY and CDR2 SVGAGI come from the germline V gene. V was cut by 6 bases and J by 3 bases, with 9 bases left in between. In DNA form, the CDR3 reads TGTGCCAGCAGAGGGTCTCTCTACGAGCAGTACTTC. Translated: CASRGSLYEQYF.

This clonotype was observed at least ten times. The chain links TRBV5-1 to TRBJ1-2; 7 bases fit TRBD1. The CDR3 contains 15 residues. Germline trimming cut 0 bases from V and 1 base from J; bases unmatched to any gene: 3. From germline, CDR1 is SGHRS and CDR2 YFSETQ. As DNA, the CDR3 is TGCGCCAGCAGCTTGGAAGGGGGCCTTAACTATGGCTACACCTTC. It translates to CASSLEGGLNYGYTF.

This clonotype came up many times. CDR3 sequence reads: CASSLQVMNTEAFF. The DNA for the CDR3 is TGCGCCAGCAGCTTACAGGTCATGAACACTGAAGCTTTCTTT. This chain uses TRBV5-1 with TRBJ1-1, with D possibly TRBD1 on 5 matching bases. V gave up 2 bases and J gave up 0 bases, with 8 bases separating them. The CDR3 has 14 amino acids. Germline-derived CDR1 and CDR2 are SGHRS and YFSETQ.

The genes are TRBV6-2 or TRBV6-3 and TRBJ2-7, with no clear D. CDR1 is MNHEY and CDR2 is SVGEGT in the germline V gene. Trimming stripped 0 bases from V and 7 bases from J, with 4 bases between. This CDR3 spans 11 amino acids. In DNA form, the CDR3 reads TGTGCCAGCAGTTACTCGCGGGAGCAGTACTTC. Its translation: CASSYSREQYF.

The V gene is TRBV7-2, the J gene TRBJ1-6; D uncertain. Germline lookup yields CDR1 SGHTA and CDR2 FQGNSA. The CDR3 covers 14 residues. V was cut by 3 bases and J by 10 bases, with 13 bases left in between. CDR3 residues: CASSLAPHLSPLHF. The CDR3 nucleotides are TGTGCCAGCAGCTTGGCCCCCCATTTGTCACCCCTCCACTTT.

In this sample, this clonotype turned up many times. The genes are TRBV12-3 or TRBV12-4 and TRBJ1-1; D might be TRBD1 (6 bases). CDR3 length: 15 amino acids. Trimming cost V 5 bases and J 6 bases, with 19 bases left between them. The CDR3 nucleotides are TGTGCCAGCAGTCCCATAGGGGGGAACTCCGCTGAAGCTTTCTTT. Residues: CASSPIGGNSAEAFF.

This clonotype was detected ten times or more. V and J are TRBV11-1 and TRBJ2-7; 11 bases match TRBD2. CDR3 size: 14 residues. From germline, CDR1 is SGHAT and CDR2 FQDESV (reference sequence). The junction had 7 bases not matched to a gene; V was cut back by 5 bases and J by 7 bases. The CDR3 bases are TGTGCCAGCAGCCTAATGAGGACTAGCGGGGAGCAGTACTTC. Its protein is CASSLMRTSGEQYF.

This clonotype has at least ten counts. This chain uses TRBV4-2 with TRBJ2-1; 8 bases line up with TRBD2. This CDR3 is 17 amino acids long. Germline V gene lookup returns CDR1 LGHNA and CDR2 YNFKEQ. With 3 bases clipped from V and 5 bases from J, the junction kept 12 bases outside the gene matches. CDR3 nucleotide sequence: TGTGCCAGCAGCCACCACCTCTCCGGGACTAGAAACAATGAGCAGTTCTTC. As protein: CASSHHLSGTRNNEQFF.

This clonotype was picked up many times. This chain connects TRBV7-8 to TRBJ2-1; tentatively, D is TRBD1 (6 bases). Germline V gene data show CDR1 as SGHVS and CDR2 as FQNEAQ. The CDR3 length is 17 residues. Trimming took 5 bases from V and 6 from J, leaving 23 bases between them. CDR3 in DNA: TGTGCCAGCAGCCCTATCAGGGGTGCACCGGTGGGCAATGAGCAGTTCTTC. Encoded protein: CASSPIRGAPVGNEQFF.

This clonotype has ten or more counts. The V and J genes are TRBV5-6 and TRBJ1-6; 8 nucleotides match TRBD1. The CDR3 is 14 amino acids. Germline CDR1 reads SGHDT; CDR2 reads YYEEEE. After removal of 0 bases from V and 9 bases from J, the junction contained 2 bases not matched to a gene. The CDR3 coding sequence is TGTGCCAGCAGCTTGGGGACAGGGAGTTCACCCCTCCACTTT. Protein sequence: CASSLGTGSSPLHF.

The chain links TRBV19 to TRBJ1-5; TRBD1 matches 10 bases. Trimming removed 10 bases from V and 4 bases from J; junction bases left unmatched: 10. The V gene's germline CDR1 is LNHDA and CDR2 SQIVND (reference sequence). There are 15 residues in the CDR3. CDR3 bases: TGTGCCACCCGAACCGGGACAGGGGAAAATCAGCCCCAGCATTTT. Translation gives CATRTGTGENQPQHF.